These 8 T cell receptor beta chains were all obtained from the same sample, sequenced in a study of identical twins. TCRdb fed the 5' RACE reads into MiXCR, producing one record per CDR3 protein. In the table there are a few hundred thousand distinct CDR3 sequences, under 8.5% of which are singletons. These data also featured in a second study, about T cells expressing NK-cell markers.

The source material was CD8+ T cells sorted from blood. The origin of the receptors is a woman between 18 and 30 years old in good health.

This clonotype was seen many times. V is TRBV7-9 and J is TRBJ1-1; D is unclear. Trimming took off 5 bases at V and 0 bases at J, with 4 bases between the two ends. The CDR3 spans 12 residues. Germline V gene data show CDR1 as SEHNR and CDR2 as FQNEAQ (reference sequence). CDR3 sequence reads: CASSALNTEAFF. CDR3 nucleotides: TGTGCCAGCAGCGCCTTGAACACTGAAGCTTTCTTT.

Concerning this clonotype itself: A read error may explain this, as a much larger clone is one base away. Given the absence of the conserved phenylalanine or tryptophan at the CDR3 end, a read error is likely. The chain carries TRBV10-3 and TRBJ2-1; D perhaps matches TRBD2 (5 bases). The CDR3 runs to 16 residues. CDR1 ENHRY and CDR2 SYGVKD come from the germline V gene. The germline V and J ends were trimmed by 2 bases and 3 bases, with 14 bases remaining between them. CDR3 nucleotide sequence: TGTGCCATCAGTGAGCCAACTAGGAACCTCTACAATGAGCAGTTCTTA. Amino acid sequence: CAISEPTRNLYNEQFL.

The chain joins TRBV5-6 to TRBJ2-2; the D call may be TRBD1 or TRBD2 (5 bases each). The V and J ends lost 4 bases and 0 bases respectively, with 13 bases between them. The CDR3 extends over 16 amino acids. The V gene's germline CDR1 is SGHDT and CDR2 YYEEEE. In nucleotides, the CDR3 is TGTGCCAGCAGCGGGACGGACTCGACGAACACCGGGGAGCTGTTTTTT. Residues: CASSGTDSTNTGELFF. Filled out from reference TRBV5-6 and TRBJ2-2, the complete variable domain reads DAGVTQSPTHLIKTRGQQVTLRCSPKSGHDTVSWYQQALGQGPQFIFQYYEEEERQRGNFPDRFSGHQFPNYSSELNVNALLLGDSALYLCASSGTDSTNTGELFFGEGSRLTVL.

The rearrangement joins TRBV9 to TRBJ2-7, with TRBD2 matching over 8 bases. The V and J ends lost 4 bases and 3 bases, in that order; junction bases with no gene match: 9. CDR3 length: 15 amino acids. Germline CDR1 is SGDLS and CDR2 is YYNGEE. CDR3 sequence reads: CASSPGAGAGYEQYF. DNA for the CDR3: TGTGCCAGCAGCCCCGGAGCGGGAGCCGGCTACGAGCAGTACTTC.

This clonotype was observed a few times. The genes are TRBV6-1 and TRBJ2-1; D is unclear. The CDR3 loop spans 15 amino acids. Trimming cost V 6 bases and J 0 bases, with 12 bases left between them. Germline V gene sequence: CDR1 MNHNS, CDR2 SASEGT. The CDR3 sequence: CASRRLSPSYNEQFF. The CDR3 coding sequence is TGTGCCAGCAGAAGACTTAGCCCCTCCTACAATGAGCAGTTCTTC.

This clonotype turned up a few times. The gene calls are TRBV11-2 and TRBJ1-1, with 7 bases matching TRBD1. Germline values: CDR1 SGHAT, CDR2 FQNNGV. V dropped 1 base and J dropped 10; count of bases not matched to a gene: 3. The CDR3 is made up of 12 amino acids. This CDR3 reads CASSLGQGGAFF. The CDR3 nucleotides read TGTGCCAGCAGCTTAGGGCAGGGGGGAGCTTTCTTT.

J is TRBJ2-3 and V is TRBV9; 11 bases map to TRBD2. The length of the CDR3 is 17 residues. Germline V gives CDR1 SGDLS, CDR2 YYNGEE. J lost 5 bases, V lost 3 bases, and 11 bases had no gene match. CDR3 nucleotide sequence: TGTGCCAGCAGCGCCCCAATGGGACTAGCGGAGGAAGATACGCAGTATTTT. It codes for CASSAPMGLAEEDTQYF.

This sequence joins TRBV6-1 and TRBJ2-3; 12 nucleotides agree with TRBD2. With V trimmed by 3 bases and J by 4 bases, 11 bases remained unmatched. From germline, CDR1 is MNHNS and CDR2 SASEGT. CDR3 size: 18 residues. CDR3 in amino acids: CASSDALAGGGSADTQYF. The CDR3 nucleotides are TGTGCCAGCAGTGACGCACTAGCGGGGGGCGGGTCAGCAGATACGCAGTATTTT.